Below, 17 T cell receptor beta chains from the same sample are listed, as sequenced in a study of technical replicates of blood from several donors. TCRdb keeps only in-frame clones here, not all; method: immunoSEQ multiplex PCR. The sample holds approximately 94,000 clones; about 96% are singletons and the top ten take 0.35% to 0.45%. The material sequenced was T cells isolated from PBMCs. The receptors shown here come from a human donor in good health.

The chain combines TRBV23-1 with TRBJ2-1, with TRBD1 matching 8 bases. TRBV23-1 falls under the ORF class, with uncertain function. V shed 2 bases and J 9 bases; nucleotides not matched to a gene: 21. The CDR3 covers 19 residues. CDR3 in amino acids: CASSQNAERPGQESCEQFF. The CDR3 DNA sequence: TGCGCCAGCAGTCAAAACGCTGAAAGACCGGGACAGGAATCATGTGAGCAGTTCTTC.

The chain joins TRBV5-4 to TRBJ2-6, with TRBD2 as a possible D gene (5 bases). The V end was cut by 0 bases, the J end by 2 bases, with 12 bases between. Germline CDR1 SGHNT, CDR2 YYREEE (reference sequence). CDR3 length: 17 amino acids. The CDR3 region is CASSLDPVGTGANVLTF. The DNA of the CDR3 is TGTGCCAGCAGCTTGGACCCGGTCGGGACTGGGGCCAACGTCCTGACTTTC.

The rearrangement links TRBV30 to TRBJ2-1; D not resolved. Per the germline V gene, CDR1 is GTSNPN and CDR2 is SVGIG (reference sequence). CDR3 length: 15 amino acids. Trimming removed 3 bases at V and 0 bases at J, with 12 bases between. The CDR3 coding sequence is TGTGCCTGGAGGCCCCTCCTGAGCTCCTACAATGAGCAGTTCTTC. Its translation: CAWRPLLSSYNEQFF.

This chain uses TRBV5-1 with TRBJ2-2; 7 bases are shared with TRBD2. The germline V gene encodes CDR1 SGHRS and CDR2 YFSETQ. Trimming at V came to 5 bases and at J to 8 bases, leaving 18 bases not matched to a gene. This CDR3 comprises 17 residues. CDR3 amino acids: CASSSIGAGPLVGELFF. As DNA, the CDR3 is TGCGCCAGCAGTTCTATAGGAGCGGGACCCTTAGTTGGGGAGCTGTTTTTT.

V is TRBV27 and J is TRBJ2-6; TRBD1 might be the D (5 bases). The V gene's germline CDR1 is MNHEY and CDR2 SMNVEV (reference sequence). The CDR3 loop spans 14 amino acids. V gave up 6 bases and J gave up 4 bases, with 10 bases separating them. CDR3 sequence reads: CASSPGSGANVLTF. CDR3 nucleotide sequence: TGTGCCAGCAGCCCAGGGTCAGGGGCCAACGTCCTGACTTTC. Full variable domain (remainder filled in from reference TRBV27 and TRBJ2-6): EAQVTQNPRYLITVTGKKLTVTCSQNMNHEYMSWYRQDPGLGLRQIYYSMNVEVTDKGDVPEGYKVSRKEKRNFPLILESPSPNQTSLYFCASSPGSGANVLTFGAGSRLTVL.

This chain joins TRBV5-1 and TRBJ2-7, with 7 bases fitting TRBD2. V was pared by 0 bases and J by 9 bases, with 3 bases of the junction left unmatched. CDR3 length: 12 amino acids. Germline values: CDR1 SGHRS, CDR2 YFSETQ. CDR3 nucleotide sequence: TGCGCCAGCAGCTTGGGCTCTAGCGGGCAGTACTTC. Protein: CASSLGSSGQYF.

This sequence joins TRBV6-4 and TRBJ2-1; 11 bases align to TRBD2. There are 15 residues in the CDR3. Germline CDR1 reads MRHNA; CDR2 reads SNTAGT. J gave up 3 bases and V 5 bases, and 3 bases lay outside the gene matches. In DNA, the CDR3 is TGTGCCAGCAGTATAGCGGGAGGGAACTACAATGAGCAGTTCTTC. Translation: CASSIAGGNYNEQFF.

CDR3 in amino acids: CAIRGQGAGVGETQYF. The CDR3 DNA is TGTGCCATCAGAGGGCAAGGAGCGGGAGTTGGAGAGACCCAGTACTTC. The chain is built from TRBV10-3 and TRBJ2-5; 8 bases line up with TRBD2. The ends lost 6 bases at V and 4 bases at J; junction bases unmatched: 13. Germline CDR1 and CDR2: ENHRY and SYGVKD. CDR3 length: 16 residues.

This rearrangement joins TRBV19 to TRBJ1-2; weak D call: TRBD1 (6 bases). This CDR3 comprises 13 residues. V gave up 3 bases and J gave up 8 bases, with 13 bases separating them. In germline, CDR1 is LNHDA, CDR2 SQIVND (reference sequence). The DNA of the CDR3 is TGTGCCAGTAGTATCACAGGGCCCCTAGGCTACACCTTC. Translation gives CASSITGPLGYTF.

This chain links TRBV11-2 with TRBJ2-2; TRBD1 aligns across 7 bases. V was clipped by 4 bases and J by 0 bases; unmatched bases: 5. The germline V gene has CDR1 SGHAT and CDR2 FQNNGV. This CDR3 spans 16 amino acids. The CDR3 sequence is CASSSWGQTNTGELFF. DNA of the CDR3: TGTGCCAGCAGCTCGTGGGGACAGACGAACACCGGGGAGCTGTTTTTT.

The V gene is TRBV14, the J gene TRBJ1-1; TRBD1 matches at 7 bases. V dropped 4 bases and J dropped 5; count of bases not matched to a gene: 4. The CDR3 has 13 residues. Germline V gene data show CDR1 as SGHDN and CDR2 as FVKESK. The CDR3 bases are TGTGCCAGCAGCCGACAGGGAATTACTGAAGCTTTCTTT. It codes for CASSRQGITEAFF.

V gene TRBV27 combines with J gene TRBJ2-1; 7 bases map to TRBD2. Germline assignment: CDR1 MNHEY and CDR2 SMNVEV (reference sequence). CDR3 length equals 16 residues. The V gene end was trimmed by 2 bases and the J gene end by 7 bases; junction bases not matched to a gene: 11. CDR3: CASSLAGEGRGNEQFF. In DNA, the CDR3 is TGTGCCAGCAGTTTAGCGGGAGAAGGGCGTGGAAATGAGCAGTTCTTC.

The V and J genes are TRBV15 and TRBJ2-1; TRBD2 matches at 10 bases. J was trimmed by 8 bases and V by 0 bases; bases with no gene match: 4. Germline assignment: CDR1 LNHNV and CDR2 YYDKDF (reference sequence). This CDR3 spans 15 amino acids. The CDR3 DNA reads as TGTGCCACCAGCAGAGAGGCTAGCGGGAGTTATGAGCAGTTCTTC. Translating it yields CATSREASGSYEQFF. The full variable domain, rest sourced from reference TRBV15 and TRBJ2-1, is DAMVIQNPRYQVTQFGKPVTLSCSQTLNHNVMYWYQQKSSQAPKLLFHYYDKDFNNEADTPDNFQSRRPNTSFCFLDIRSPGLGDTAMYLCATSREASGSYEQFFGPGTRLTVL.

The chain combines TRBV27 with TRBJ2-1, with 13 nucleotides matching TRBD2. Trimming took 7 bases from V and 8 from J; bases not matched to a gene: 11. Germline assignment: CDR1 MNHEY and CDR2 SMNVEV (reference sequence). This CDR3 is 16 amino acids long. Here the CDR3 reads CASTGRTSGRSHEQFF. The CDR3 bases are TGTGCCAGCACGGGTCGGACTAGCGGGAGAAGCCATGAGCAGTTCTTC.

This clone has only one observation. The rearrangement links TRBV5-1 to TRBJ1-1, with D possibly matching TRBD1 (5 bases). V lost 2 bases and J lost 8, with 7 bases in between. Germline loops: CDR1 SGHRS, CDR2 YFSETQ. The CDR3 is 11 residues long. The CDR3 region has the DNA TGCGCCAGCAGCTTCAACAGGGAAGCTTTCTTT. It codes for CASSFNREAFF.

CDR3 loop: CAVTGESNQPQHF. In DNA form, the CDR3 reads TGTGCTGTTACAGGGGAAAGCAATCAGCCCCAGCATTTT. The chain has TRBV10-3 and TRBJ1-5, with 7 bases matching TRBD1. CDR3 length: 13 residues. Germline CDR1 and CDR2: ENHRY and SYGVKD.

This sequence joins TRBV27 and TRBJ1-1; TRBD1 might be the D (6 bases). The CDR3 runs to 14 residues. CDR1 is MNHEY, CDR2 SMNVEV, per germline (reference sequence). Between the trimmed V and J ends, which lost 2 bases and 8 bases, there was a span of 15 bases. The CDR3 reads CASSLARAGVEAFF. DNA for the CDR3: TGTGCCAGCAGTTTAGCGCGTGCAGGGGTAGAAGCTTTCTTT.